This entry lists 7 T cell receptor beta chains sequenced from one sample in a study of blood T cell repertoires in COVID-19. TCRdb's copy holds only in-frame clones and misses some; the assay was immunoSEQ multiplex PCR. The sample carries some 240,000 clones, around 90% recorded once. Sequencing used peripheral blood. The origin of the receptors is a woman in her 70s with COVID-19, enrolled during active disease.

In this sample, this clone turned up once. The gene calls are TRBV5-1 and TRBJ1-5; 8 bases are a match to TRBD1. CDR1 and CDR2 from the germline V gene are SGHRS and YFSETQ. The CDR3 sequence is 16 residues long. The V and J ends lost 4 bases and 5 bases, in that order; junction bases with no gene match: 11. CDR3 loop: CASSAGTGQEYQPQHF. The CDR3 bases are TGCGCCAGCAGCGCCGGGACAGGACAAGAGTATCAGCCCCAGCATTTT.

The chain couples TRBV5-4 to TRBJ1-1, with 7 bases that match TRBD1. The trim removed 6 bases at V and 6 bases at J, leaving 14 bases unmatched. The CDR3 contains 15 residues. The germline V gene has CDR1 SGHNT and CDR2 YYREEE (reference sequence). The CDR3 sequence: CASTMAVAGGSEAFF. Written as DNA, the CDR3 is TGTGCCAGCACCATGGCTGTGGCAGGGGGGTCTGAAGCTTTCTTT.

This clone has a handful of counts. The genes are TRBV6-5 and TRBJ1-1; D might be TRBD1 (5 bases). The CDR3 sequence is 11 residues long. Looked up from germline, CDR1 is MNHEY and CDR2 is SVGAGI. With 5 bases removed from V and 8 bases from J, the gap between germline ends came to 9 bases. CDR3 nucleotides: TGTGCCAGCAGTCAGGGATGGGAAGCTTTCTTT. It encodes CASSQGWEAFF.

This sequence joins TRBV9 and TRBJ1-2; 9 bases align to TRBD1. The ends lost 0 bases at V and 4 bases at J; junction bases unmatched: 13. Looked up from germline, CDR1 is SGDLS and CDR2 is YYNGEE. This CDR3 contains 18 residues. CDR3 sequence: CASSVVPIGTGSIYGYTF. DNA for the CDR3: TGTGCCAGCAGCGTAGTCCCAATTGGGACAGGGAGCATCTATGGCTACACCTTC.

The V and J genes are TRBV20-1 and TRBJ1-5, with TRBD1 matching 9 bases. Germline V gives CDR1 DFQATT, CDR2 SNEGSKA (reference sequence). The CDR3 runs to 11 residues. Trimming removed 6 bases from V and 7 bases from J; junction bases left unmatched: 1. The CDR3 coding sequence is TGCAGTGCGGGACAGGGCCAGCCCCAGCATTTT. This codes for CSAGQGQPQHF.

The chain couples TRBV9 to TRBJ2-1; tentative D call: TRBD2 (5 bases). CDR3 length equals 15 residues. Germline-derived CDR1 and CDR2 are SGDLS and YYNGEE. V lost 0 bases to trimming and J lost 4 bases, with 11 bases between them. The CDR3 DNA sequence: TGTGCCAGCAGCGTAGGCCGTGAGCGGTACAATGAGCAGTTCTTC. This encodes CASSVGRERYNEQFF.

The V call is TRBV9, the J call TRBJ1-6; no reliable D call. V was shortened by 0 bases and J by 9 bases, with 19 bases between the two germline ends. The length of the CDR3 is 17 residues. Germline V gives CDR1 SGDLS, CDR2 YYNGEE. CDR3: CASSVATTPEAASPLHF. The CDR3 nucleotides read TGTGCCAGCAGCGTAGCTACAACCCCGGAGGCCGCTTCACCCCTCCACTTT.